This is a list of T cell receptor beta chains from one sample in a study of T cell repertoires in cytomegalovirus infection. TCRdb re-called the reads through MiXCR, storing one row per CDR3 protein. In the table there are 200,000 to 250,000 distinct CDR3 sequences, 22% of which are singletons. The source material was CD8+ T cells from PBMCs. These receptors were obtained from a human donor in good health (CMV status not recorded). Some clones in this sample may be carry-over from other donors' samples. Both conserved end residues are part of each CDR3. The D gene is left open where the match is weak. Some rows have no size entry. The others give once, few or many, or a class for an expanded clone.

>.|few|TRBJ2-3|TRBV28
CASSFIGAVKDTQYF
TGTGCCAGCAGTTTTATAGGGGCGGTGAAAGATACGCAGTATTTT
>.|.|TRBJ2-7|TRBV5-6
CASSSGDPSYEQYF
TGTGCCAGCAGCTCGGGGGACCCTTCCTACGAGCAGTACTTC
>.|.|TRBJ2-2|TRBV28
CASSLRTPEHTGELFF
TGTGCCAGCAGTTTGAGGACCCCCGAACACACCGGGGAGCTGTTTTTT
>.|few|TRBJ2-1|TRBV5-4
CASGSANEQFF
TGTGCCAGCGGGTCCGCGAATGAGCAGTTCTTC
>.|.|TRBJ2-7|TRBV20-1
CSAREGGSYEQYF
TGCAGTGCTAGAGAAGGGGGGAGCTACGAGCAGTACTTC
>.|.|TRBJ2-4|TRBV28
CASSSVELAKNIQYF
TGTGCCAGCAGTTCCGTGGAGCTAGCCAAAAACATTCAGTACTTC
>TRBD2|few|TRBJ2-3|TRBV11-2
CASSPTSGGYTSTDTQYF
TGTGCCAGCAGCCCAACTAGCGGGGGATATACTAGCACAGATACGCAGTATTTT
>.|.|TRBJ1-6|TRBV6-4
CASSVAVANSPLHF
TGTGCCAGCAGTGTGGCAGTAGCCAATTCACCCCTCCACTTT
>.|many|TRBJ2-1|TRBV7-6
CASSLEGSSYNEQFF
TGTGCCAGCAGCTTAGAGGGTAGCTCCTACAATGAGCAGTTCTTC
>.|few|TRBJ1-1|TRBV29-1
CSTRKNTEAFF
TGCAGTACTAGGAAGAACACTGAAGCTTTCTTT
>.|.|TRBJ2-2|TRBV7-9
CASSWGPELFF
TGTGCCAGCAGTTGGGGGCCTGAGCTGTTTTTT